A single sample is the source of the 16 T cell receptor beta chains below, sequenced in a study of OX40 agonist ivuxolimab in advanced cancers. The repertoire was sequenced with immunoSEQ multiplex PCR; TCRdb's copy has only in-frame clones and lacks some. There are about 99,000 clones in the sample; about 91% occur only once, and around 0.3% lies in the top ten. This specimen consisted of CD4+ or CD8+ T cells sorted from blood, obtained in a trial of the OX40 agonist ivuxolimab. The receptors here all came from an adult with an advanced solid tumor such as melanoma, head and neck, liver or kidney cancer.

The gene calls are TRBV4-1 and TRBJ2-3, with 8 bases aligning to TRBD2. Germline V gives CDR1 MGHRA, CDR2 YSYEKL. The CDR3 runs to 15 residues. V lost 4 bases and J lost 10; bases outside the gene matches: 13. CDR3: CASSRTSGTLVAQYF. The DNA of the CDR3 is TGCGCCAGCAGCCGCACTAGCGGAACCCTGGTGGCGCAGTATTTT.

The chain employs TRBV28 and TRBJ2-5; 10 positions agree with TRBD2. The CDR3 spans 15 residues. J was trimmed by 5 bases and V by 8 bases; bases with no gene match: 11. Germline values: CDR1 MDHEN, CDR2 SYDVKM. CDR3 sequence (DNA): TGTGCCAGCTCTGGGGCGGGACTAGCGAGGGAGACCCAGTACTTC. Its protein product is CASSGAGLARETQYF.

The V and J genes are TRBV27 and TRBJ2-1, with unresolved D. The V end lost 3 bases, the J end lost 5 bases, and 14 bases lay between the germline ends. Germline-derived CDR1 and CDR2 are MNHEY and SMNVEV (reference sequence). The CDR3 has 15 residues. CDR3 amino acids: CASSFWGRENNEQFF. The DNA for the CDR3 is TGTGCCAGCAGTTTTTGGGGAAGGGAAAACAATGAGCAGTTCTTC.

The chain links TRBV14 to TRBJ2-5, with 12 bases identical to TRBD1. Per germline, CDR1 SGHDN and CDR2 FVKESK. J lost 4 bases, V lost 4 bases, and 4 bases had no gene match. The CDR3 is made up of 15 amino acids. CDR3 DNA sequence: TGTGCCAGCAGCCCCGGGACAGGGGGCAGAGAGACCCAGTACTTC. Its translation is CASSPGTGGRETQYF.

The chain carries TRBV28 and TRBJ1-3; D possibly corresponds to TRBD1 (6 bases). The V and J ends lost 8 bases and 0 bases respectively, with 14 bases between them. This CDR3 contains 15 residues. Germline values: CDR1 MDHEN, CDR2 SYDVKM. In DNA, the CDR3 is TGTGCCAGCTCAAACACAGGGTACTCTGGAAACACCATATATTTT. Translating it yields CASSNTGYSGNTIYF.

The CDR3 sequence is CASSLSAGTYEQYF. The CDR3 coding sequence is TGTGCCAGCTCACTCTCAGCGGGGACCTACGAGCAGTACTTC. This chain links TRBV18 with TRBJ2-7, with 7 bases lining up with TRBD2. The junction had 5 bases not matched to a gene; V was cut back by 4 bases and J by 2 bases. This CDR3 comprises 14 residues. Germline values: CDR1 KGHSH, CDR2 LQKENI.

This clone was detected once. This chain joins TRBV30 and TRBJ2-3; 10 nucleotides match TRBD2. This CDR3 is 15 amino acids long. Trimming removed 3 bases from V and 2 bases from J; junction bases left unmatched: 5. CDR1 GTSNPN and CDR2 SVGIG come from the germline V gene (reference sequence). CDR3 nucleotides: TGTGCCTGGAGCAAACTAGCGGGGTACACAGATACGCAGTATTTT. Residues: CAWSKLAGYTDTQYF.

The V and J genes are TRBV9 and TRBJ2-3; TRBD1 is a possible D gene (6 bases). Trimming left V 4 bases short and J 2 bases short, with 11 bases between. In germline, CDR1 is SGDLS, CDR2 YYNGEE. This CDR3 comprises 14 residues. CDR3 bases: TGTGCCAGCAGCCCAGGACAGTTCACAGATACGCAGTATTTT. Protein: CASSPGQFTDTQYF. The full variable domain, in which reference TRBV9 and TRBJ2-3 provide the parts outside the CDR3, is DSGVTQTPKHLITATGQRVTLRCSPRSGDLSVYWYQQSLDQGLQFLIQYYNGEERAKGNILERFSAQQFPDLHSELNLSSLELGDSALYFCASSPGQFTDTQYFGPGTRLTVL.

A single count supports this clone. V is TRBV7-3 and J is TRBJ2-7; TRBD2 agrees at 8 bases. This CDR3 region has 14 residues. J was trimmed by 6 bases and V by 5 bases; bases with no gene match: 9. CDR1 is SGHTA and CDR2 is FQGTGA in the germline V gene. The CDR3, as DNA: TGTGCCAGCAGCCACGACAGCGGGAGCCGCGAGCAGTACTTC. This sequence encodes CASSHDSGSREQYF.

The V and J genes are TRBV6-6 and TRBJ2-1; 9 bases agree with TRBD2. The CDR3 consists of 12 residues. Unmatched junction bases numbered 6, after V lost 6 bases and J lost 12 bases. Germline CDR1 and CDR2: MNHNY and SVGAGI (reference sequence). The CDR3 sequence: CASSRTSEGQFF. CDR3 nucleotides: TGTGCCAGCAGCCGGACTAGCGAAGGGCAGTTCTTC.

Note on this clone: One junction end does not reproduce the germline sequence, and a read error may be involved. The chain has TRBV11-2 and TRBJ1-1; 9 bases align to TRBD1. Germline-derived CDR1 and CDR2 are SGHAT and FQNNGV. The CDR3 has 15 residues. The CDR3 nucleotides read TGTGCCAGCAGCCTTGCGACAGGGGGGAACGCTGAAGCTTTCTTT. Amino acid sequence: CASSLATGGNAEAFF.

This chain connects TRBV25-1 to TRBJ2-2; 11 nucleotides agree with TRBD1. This CDR3 has 14 amino acids. CDR1 is MGHDK, CDR2 SYGVNS, per germline. V was pared by 6 bases and J by 8 bases, with 5 bases of the junction left unmatched. The CDR3 nucleotides read TGTGCCAGCAGCGGGGACAGGGGGGCGGGGGAGCTGTTTTTT. Translated, it gives CASSGDRGAGELFF.

The chain carries TRBV9 and TRBJ2-2; D gene ambiguous. CDR3 size: 16 residues. From germline, CDR1 is SGDLS and CDR2 YYNGEE. The V end lost 2 bases, the J end lost 0 bases, and 11 bases lay between the germline ends. The CDR3 coding sequence is TGTGCCAGCAGCGTGACCAGTCGTTCGAACACCGGGGAGCTGTTTTTT. Translation gives CASSVTSRSNTGELFF.

The V and J genes are TRBV4-3 and TRBJ2-7, with D possibly matching TRBD1 (6 bases). Per the germline V gene, CDR1 is LGHNA and CDR2 is YSLEER. V lost 1 base, J lost 4 bases, and 11 bases lay in between. CDR3 length: 14 amino acids. The DNA for the CDR3 is TGCGCCAGCAGCCAAGCGGCAGGGGAGTACGAGCAGTACTTC. This gives the protein CASSQAAGEYEQYF.

V is TRBV5-1 and J is TRBJ1-6; a possible D gene is TRBD1 (6 bases). This CDR3 spans 14 amino acids. CDR1 is SGHRS, CDR2 YFSETQ, per germline. With 5 bases removed from V and 6 bases from J, the gap between germline ends came to 12 bases. In nucleotides, the CDR3 is TGCGCCAGCAGTGGGGGGCGAGGTAATTCACCCCTCCACTTT. Its protein product is CASSGGRGNSPLHF.

V gene TRBV6-5 combines with J gene TRBJ1-1, with 8 positions matching TRBD1. This CDR3 contains 14 residues. J lost 0 bases, V lost 5 bases, and 2 bases had no gene match. CDR1 is MNHEY and CDR2 is SVGAGI in the germline V gene. The CDR3 coding sequence is TGTGCCAGCAGTCGACAGGGGCTGAACACTGAAGCTTTCTTT. This encodes CASSRQGLNTEAFF.